The source of this TCR beta chain is a study of CD8 T cells in ankylosing spondylitis. Broader study findings: Ankylosing spondylitis blood seemed to carry a telltale TCR beta motif made of roughly 8 highly homologous variants. Clones tied to disease were said to be significantly enriched in matched ankylosing spondylitis synovial fluid. In synovial fluid and blood from reactive arthritis, some motif variants were previously reported.

Each CDR3 protein is one row after TCRdb ran MiXCR on the 5' RACE reads. The table includes roughly 97,000 distinct CDR3 sequences, roughly 8.3% detected once. Note on this clonotype: Its antigen is currently unknown.

Germline values: CDR1 SEHNR, CDR2 FQNEAQ (reference sequence). This CDR3 contains 14 residues. Trimming pared 0 bases from V and 6 bases from J, leaving 8 bases between. The chain joins TRBV7-9 to TRBJ2-2, with D uncertain. The sequence derives from a male donor with ankylosing spondylitis or in good health (not recorded which). The material sequenced was blood, either unsorted or a sorted T cell fraction (not recorded which). In nucleotides, the CDR3 is TGTGCCAGCAGCTTAGCGCAGCAGGCCGGGGAGCTGTTTTTT. Translation: CASSLAQQAGELFF.